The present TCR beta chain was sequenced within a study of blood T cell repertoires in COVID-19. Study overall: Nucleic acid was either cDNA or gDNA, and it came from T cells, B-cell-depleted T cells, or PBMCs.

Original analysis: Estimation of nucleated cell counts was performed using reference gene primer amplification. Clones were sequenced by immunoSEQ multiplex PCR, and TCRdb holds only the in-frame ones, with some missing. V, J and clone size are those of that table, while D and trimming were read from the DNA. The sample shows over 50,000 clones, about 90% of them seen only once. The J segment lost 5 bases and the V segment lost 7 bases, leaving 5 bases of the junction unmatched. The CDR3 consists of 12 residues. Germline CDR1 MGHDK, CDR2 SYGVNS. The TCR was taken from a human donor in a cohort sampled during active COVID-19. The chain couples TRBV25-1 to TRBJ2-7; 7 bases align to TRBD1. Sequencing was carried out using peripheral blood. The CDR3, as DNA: TGTGCCAGCAACAGGGGCACAAACGAGCAGTACTTC. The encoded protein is CASNRGTNEQYF.